The 8 T cell receptor beta chains in this list originate from one sample, sequenced in a study of regulatory T cells in long-lasting Graves disease. iRepertoire HTBI primers and Arm-PCR of CDR3 regions built TCR beta libraries. TCRdb re-derived calls from the multiplex PCR reads in MiXCR, one entry per CDR3 protein. Among 350,000 to 400,000 distinct CDR3 sequences listed, 15% to 18% were seen once. Time point specified: newly diagnosed GD, antithyroid drugs for less than 3 months. RNA extracted from PBMCs served as the sequencing template. Sequenced here: peripheral blood mononuclear cells (PBMCs), sampled at new diagnosis, from a patient treated with antithyroid drugs. The receptors here all came from a female donor with Graves disease.

This clonotype has just a few counts. The V call is TRBV27, the J call TRBJ1-1, with a weak D call TRBD1 (5 bases). V lost 6 bases and J lost 1, with 9 bases in between. The CDR3 runs to 13 residues. Germline-derived CDR1 and CDR2 are MNHEY and SMNVEV (reference sequence). The CDR3 loop is CASRSTANTEAFF. The CDR3 nucleotides read TGTGCCAGCAGGTCGACAGCGAACACTGAAGCTTTCTTT.

This clonotype was observed many times. The CDR3 is CASSLELNTDTQYF. CDR3 nucleotide sequence: TGTGCCAGCAGCTTAGAACTGAACACAGATACGCAGTATTTT. This rearrangement joins TRBV7-2 to TRBJ2-3; D is ambiguous. Germline CDR1 is SGHTA and CDR2 is FQGNSA. V was shortened by 1 base and J by 2 bases, with 7 bases between the two germline ends. There are 14 residues in the CDR3.

This clonotype came up many times. The V call is TRBV6-2 or TRBV6-3, the J call TRBJ1-1; TRBD1 might be the D (6 bases). V was shortened by 6 bases and J by 1 base, with 15 bases between the two germline ends. The CDR3 is 15 amino acids. The germline gives CDR1 MNHEY, CDR2 SVGEGT. The CDR3 protein is CASRLATDRNTEAFF. For the CDR3, the DNA is TGTGCCAGCAGACTCGCTACGGACAGGAACACTGAAGCTTTCTTT.

The chain links TRBV7-9 to TRBJ2-2; tentatively, D is TRBD2 (5 bases). This CDR3 is 14 amino acids long. Trimming took 3 bases from V and 8 from J, leaving 13 bases between them. The germline V gene has CDR1 SEHNR and CDR2 FQNEAQ (reference sequence). In DNA form, the CDR3 reads TGTGCCAGCAGCTTCCCACGTCGGGGTGGGGAGCTGTTTTTT. Residues: CASSFPRRGGELFF.

This clonotype was recorded many times. This sequence joins TRBV27 and TRBJ1-2, with 7 bases that match TRBD1. The V gene end was trimmed by 4 bases and the J gene end by 9 bases; junction bases not matched to a gene: 11. The CDR3 has 14 residues. Germline CDR1 and CDR2: MNHEY and SMNVEV (reference sequence). The DNA of the CDR3 is TGTGCCAGCAGTTCGTCAGGGGGGTTGGTAAGCTACACCTTC. This gives the protein CASSSSGGLVSYTF.

This clonotype showed up many times. The chain is built from TRBV2 and TRBJ1-2; 11 bases are shared with TRBD1. Trimming at V came to 6 bases and at J to 5 bases, leaving 14 bases not matched to a gene. From germline, CDR1 is SNHLY and CDR2 FYNNEI. CDR3 size: 17 residues. The CDR3 coding sequence is TGTGCCAGCAGGAGGACAGGGGGCCAGGTTGGTGGTTATGGCTACACCTTC. It specifies CASRRTGGQVGGYGYTF. Full variable domain (remainder filled in from reference TRBV2 and TRBJ1-2): EPEVTQTPSHQVTQMGQEVILRCVPISNHLYFYWYRQILGQKVEFLVSFYNNEISEKSEIFDDQFSVERPDGSNFTLKIRSTKLEDSAMYFCASRRTGGQVGGYGYTFGSGTRLTVV.

For this clonotype: A read error is possible here, since a much larger clone lies one base away. This chain links TRBV15 with TRBJ1-2; TRBD1 agrees at 7 bases. The CDR3 is 15 amino acids. CDR1 and CDR2 from the germline V gene are LNHNV and YYDKDF (reference sequence). The CDR3 loop reads CAISSDRDPGYGYTF. DNA for the CDR3: TGTGCCATCAGCAGTGACAGGGACCCGGGCTATGGCTACACCTTC.

This clonotype has just one count. The J gene is TRBJ2-3, the V gene TRBV12-3 or TRBV12-4; TRBD2 aligns across 10 bases. This CDR3 contains 15 residues. With 6 bases clipped from V and 0 bases from J, the junction kept 3 bases outside the gene matches. CDR3 region: CASRPSGGSTDTQYF. CDR3 coding DNA: TGTGCCAGCAGGCCTAGCGGGGGCAGCACAGATACGCAGTATTTT.